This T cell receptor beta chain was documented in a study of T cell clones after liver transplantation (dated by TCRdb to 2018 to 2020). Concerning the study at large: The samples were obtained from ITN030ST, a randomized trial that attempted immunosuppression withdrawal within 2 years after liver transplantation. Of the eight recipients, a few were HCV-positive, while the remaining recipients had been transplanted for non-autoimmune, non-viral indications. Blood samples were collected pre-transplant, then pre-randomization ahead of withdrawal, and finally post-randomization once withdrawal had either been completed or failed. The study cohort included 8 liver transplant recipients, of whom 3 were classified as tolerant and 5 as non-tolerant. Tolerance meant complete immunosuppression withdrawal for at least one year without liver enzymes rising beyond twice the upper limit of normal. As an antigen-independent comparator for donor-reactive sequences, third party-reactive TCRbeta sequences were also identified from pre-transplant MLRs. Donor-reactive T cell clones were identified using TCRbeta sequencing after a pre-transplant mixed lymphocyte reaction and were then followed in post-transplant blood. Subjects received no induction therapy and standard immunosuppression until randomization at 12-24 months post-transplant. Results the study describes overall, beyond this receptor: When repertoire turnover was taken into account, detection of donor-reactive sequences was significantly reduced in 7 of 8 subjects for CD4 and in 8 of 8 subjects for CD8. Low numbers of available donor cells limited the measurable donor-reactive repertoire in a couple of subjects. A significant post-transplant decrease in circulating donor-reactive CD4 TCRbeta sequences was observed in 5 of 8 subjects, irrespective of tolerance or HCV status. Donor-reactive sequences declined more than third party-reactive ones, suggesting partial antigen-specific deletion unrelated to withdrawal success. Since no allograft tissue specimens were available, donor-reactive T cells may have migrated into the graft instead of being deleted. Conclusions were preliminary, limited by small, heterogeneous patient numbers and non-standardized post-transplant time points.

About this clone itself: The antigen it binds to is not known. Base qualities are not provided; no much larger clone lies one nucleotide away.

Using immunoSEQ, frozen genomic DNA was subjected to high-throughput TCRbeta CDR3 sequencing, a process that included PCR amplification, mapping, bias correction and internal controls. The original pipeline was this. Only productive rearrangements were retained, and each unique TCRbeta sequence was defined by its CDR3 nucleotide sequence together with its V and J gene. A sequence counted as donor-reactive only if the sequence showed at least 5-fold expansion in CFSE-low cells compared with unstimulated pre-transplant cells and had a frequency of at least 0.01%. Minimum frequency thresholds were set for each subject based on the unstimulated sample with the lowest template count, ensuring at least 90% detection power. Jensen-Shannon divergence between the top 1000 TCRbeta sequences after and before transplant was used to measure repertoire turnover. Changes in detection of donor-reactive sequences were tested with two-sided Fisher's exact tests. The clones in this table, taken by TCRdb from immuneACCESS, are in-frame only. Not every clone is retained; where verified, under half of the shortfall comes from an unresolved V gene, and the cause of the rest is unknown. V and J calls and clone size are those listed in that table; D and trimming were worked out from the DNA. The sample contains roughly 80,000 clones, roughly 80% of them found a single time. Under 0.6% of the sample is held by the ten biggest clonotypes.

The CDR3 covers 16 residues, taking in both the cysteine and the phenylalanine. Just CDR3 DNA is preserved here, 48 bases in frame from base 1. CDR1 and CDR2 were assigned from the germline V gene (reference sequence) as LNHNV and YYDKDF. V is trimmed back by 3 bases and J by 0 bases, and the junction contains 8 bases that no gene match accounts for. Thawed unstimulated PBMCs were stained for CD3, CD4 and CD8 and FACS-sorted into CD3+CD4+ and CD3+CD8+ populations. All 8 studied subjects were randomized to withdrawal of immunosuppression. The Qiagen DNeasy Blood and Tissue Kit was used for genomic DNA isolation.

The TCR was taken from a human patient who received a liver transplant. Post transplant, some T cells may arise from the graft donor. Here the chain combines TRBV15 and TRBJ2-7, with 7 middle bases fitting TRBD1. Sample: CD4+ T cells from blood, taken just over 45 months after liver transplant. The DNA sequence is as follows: TGTGCCACCAGCAGCCTTAGGGACAGCTCCTCCTACGAGCAGTACTTC. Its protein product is CATSSLRDSSSYEQYF.